These 28 T cell receptor beta chains share one sample of origin, sequenced in a study of naive and memory T cell subsets. The beta constant-region primer was an equimolar mix of two oligonucleotides covering TRBC1 and TRBC2. TCRdb re-called the UMI-ligation and nested PCR reads with MiXCR, one entry per CDR3 protein. The profile shows 130,000 to 150,000 distinct CDR3 sequences, about 15% of them singletons. Specimen: naive CD4+ T cells from blood. These TCRs come from a human donor in good health.

The gene calls are TRBV11-2 and TRBJ1-2; D is undetermined. The V end lost 6 bases, the J end lost 4 bases, and 15 bases lay between the germline ends. This CDR3 is built from 14 residues. From germline, CDR1 is SGHAT and CDR2 FQNNGV. The CDR3 loop reads CASRLLRSGYGYTF. The CDR3 nucleotides read TGTGCCAGCAGATTGTTGCGTTCTGGCTATGGCTACACCTTC.

The chain recombines TRBV2 with TRBJ2-1; the match to TRBD2 covers 7 bases. The germline gives CDR1 SNHLY, CDR2 FYNNEI. V trimming: 6 bases; J trimming: 7 bases; junction bases outside the gene matches: 12. The CDR3 runs 15 residues. As DNA, the CDR3 is TGTGCCAGCAGGGGAGGGGCAGGAGCGGGAAATGAGCAGTTCTTC. Translating gives CASRGGAGAGNEQFF.

This clonotype was recorded many times. This sequence joins TRBV19 and TRBJ2-2; 9 bases fit TRBD1. CDR3 size: 17 residues. Germline assignment: CDR1 LNHDA and CDR2 SQIVND (reference sequence). Trimming cost V 0 bases and J 3 bases; bases outside gene matches: 5. CDR3 region: CASSIDATGGYTGELFF. The CDR3 coding sequence is TGTGCCAGTAGTATAGATGCGACAGGGGGTTACACCGGGGAGCTGTTTTTT.

This clonotype was recorded a few times. CDR3 loop: CASSGDTVTDTQYF. The CDR3, as DNA: TGCGCCAGCAGCGGGGATACGGTCACAGATACGCAGTATTTT. The rearrangement links TRBV5-1 to TRBJ2-3, with unresolved D. The CDR3 is 14 amino acids. Germline V gene sequence: CDR1 SGHRS, CDR2 YFSETQ. The ends were cut back, 4 bases at V and 2 bases at J, with 11 bases in the middle.

This clonotype showed up just a few times. V is TRBV6-5 and J is TRBJ2-2, with D possibly matching TRBD2 (5 bases). The CDR3 totals 14 residues. Looked up from germline, CDR1 is MNHEY and CDR2 is SVGAGI. Trimming pared 6 bases from V and 4 bases from J, leaving 12 bases between. CDR3 sequence reads: CASSTSGTTGELFF. CDR3 DNA: TGTGCCAGCAGCACTAGTGGAACCACCGGGGAGCTGTTTTTT.

The chain employs TRBV20-1 and TRBJ2-6, with no clear D. V was clipped by 4 bases and J by 2 bases, with 9 bases between them. This CDR3 comprises 14 residues. In germline, CDR1 is DFQATT, CDR2 SNEGSKA (reference sequence). The CDR3 region has the DNA TGCAGTGCTATCGTTGCCCCTGGGGCCAACGTCCTGACTTTC. It codes for CSAIVAPGANVLTF.

This clonotype appeared many times. The genes are TRBV20-1 and TRBJ2-5; 8 bases are shared with TRBD2. V dropped 5 bases and J dropped 5; count of bases not matched to a gene: 13. Germline CDR1 reads DFQATT; CDR2 reads SNEGSKA (reference sequence). CDR3 size: 15 residues. The CDR3, as DNA: TGCAGTGCTCCCCCATGGGTAGCGGGGTTTGAGACCCAGTACTTC. Amino acids: CSAPPWVAGFETQYF.

On this clonotype itself: An end of the junction does not agree with germline; a read error may underlie this. The chain joins TRBV19 to TRBJ2-3, with D possibly matching TRBD2 (5 bases). This CDR3 has 12 amino acids. The germline gives CDR1 LNHDA, CDR2 SQIVND (reference sequence). The CDR3 loop is CASSIASGTQCF. CDR3 nucleotide sequence: TGTGCCAGTAGTATAGCTTCGGGAACGCAGTGTTTT.

This rearrangement joins TRBV5-1 to TRBJ2-7, with TRBD1 matching over 7 bases. CDR3 length: 14 residues. Per germline, CDR1 SGHRS and CDR2 YFSETQ. The V and J ends lost 4 bases and 0 bases, in that order; junction bases with no gene match: 4. The CDR3 protein is CASSGRGPSYEQYF. The CDR3, as DNA: TGCGCCAGCAGCGGTAGGGGGCCCTCCTACGAGCAGTACTTC.

The chain couples TRBV14 to TRBJ2-2; D remains unclear. Trimming shortened V by 0 bases and J by 3 bases, and 8 bases separated the two germline ends. The germline V gene encodes CDR1 SGHDN and CDR2 FVKESK. This CDR3 is built from 15 residues. CDR3 sequence (DNA): TGTGCCAGCAGCCAAGATTCTCCATACACCGGGGAGCTGTTTTTT. Translation: CASSQDSPYTGELFF.

The rearrangement links TRBV7-2 to TRBJ2-7, with D perhaps TRBD1 or TRBD2 (5 bases each). Germline V gives CDR1 SGHTA, CDR2 FQGNSA. The CDR3 contains 16 residues. Trimming stripped 4 bases from V and 3 bases from J, with 19 bases between. The CDR3 DNA sequence: TGTGCCAGCAGCTCGAGGCCCCGGGACGGACACTACGAGCAGTACTTC. Amino acid sequence: CASSSRPRDGHYEQYF.

This clonotype was detected a few times. The CDR3 DNA reads TGTGCCAGTAGTCAACTAGCGGGGTACAATGAGCAGTTCTTC. This gives the protein CASSQLAGYNEQFF. The chain is built from TRBV19 and TRBJ2-1, with 10 nucleotides matching TRBD2. This CDR3 has 14 amino acids. Per germline, CDR1 LNHDA and CDR2 SQIVND (reference sequence). J gave up 4 bases and V 5 bases, and 2 bases lay outside the gene matches.

This clonotype was picked up a small number of times. The rearrangement uses TRBV6-1 and TRBJ2-5, with D hard to call. Trimming stripped 7 bases from V and 3 bases from J, with 15 bases between. Per the germline V gene, CDR1 is MNHNS and CDR2 is SASEGT. The CDR3 consists of 14 residues. The CDR3 sequence: CASTGGLVEETQYF. The CDR3 nucleotides are TGTGCCAGCACGGGTGGTCTGGTTGAAGAGACCCAGTACTTC.

The CDR3, as DNA: TGCGCCAGCAGCCTGGGACTAGCGGGATCGACTAGGGCCTACGAGCAGTACTTC. Its protein is CASSLGLAGSTRAYEQYF. The chain recombines TRBV4-1 with TRBJ2-7; the match to TRBD2 covers 13 bases. Trimming cost V 4 bases and J 2 bases; bases outside gene matches: 11. Per the germline V gene, CDR1 is MGHRA and CDR2 is YSYEKL. The CDR3 sequence is 18 residues long.

This clonotype was observed a handful of times. This chain links TRBV4-2 with TRBJ2-2; 7 bases are shared with TRBD1. CDR3 length: 15 residues. The germline V gene encodes CDR1 LGHNA and CDR2 YNFKEQ. V gave up 3 bases and J gave up 3 bases; unmatched junction bases: 4. CDR3 residues: CASSHTGVDTGELFF. Here the CDR3 DNA reads TGTGCCAGCAGCCACACAGGGGTGGACACCGGGGAGCTGTTTTTT.

This clonotype was detected a few times. The V call is TRBV10-3, the J call TRBJ2-1; perhaps TRBD2 as D (5 bases). CDR3 length equals 13 residues. Germline values: CDR1 ENHRY, CDR2 SYGVKD. The V and J ends lost 8 bases and 7 bases respectively, with 15 bases between them. The CDR3 DNA sequence: TGTGCCATCGGAGCGGAGGTGGGAAATGAGCAGTTCTTC. Translating gives CAIGAEVGNEQFF.

This clonotype was detected a few times. The gene calls are TRBV14 and TRBJ2-7; TRBD2 is a possible D gene (6 bases). This CDR3 region has 14 residues. V shed 3 bases and J shed 4 bases, with 13 bases lying between them. Germline loops: CDR1 SGHDN, CDR2 FVKESK. CDR3 residues: CASSQTAGFYEQYF. CDR3 DNA: TGTGCCAGCAGCCAGACCGCGGGGTTTTACGAGCAGTACTTC.

This clonotype has a handful of counts. This rearrangement joins TRBV20-1 to TRBJ1-5; the D is unclear. The ends were cut back, 1 base at V and 5 bases at J, with 15 bases in the middle. Germline lookup yields CDR1 DFQATT and CDR2 SNEGSKA (reference sequence). This CDR3 is built from 15 residues. The CDR3 bases are TGCAGTGCTAGAGTCTCAGGAGTCTTGCATCAGCCCCAGCATTTT. Encoded protein: CSARVSGVLHQPQHF.

This clonotype showed up many times. The V call is TRBV12-3 or TRBV12-4, the J call TRBJ2-7; D perhaps matches TRBD2 (6 bases). The CDR3 covers 14 residues. V shed 6 bases and J shed 2 bases, with 14 bases lying between them. CDR3 in amino acids: CASRKAGTTYEQYF. The CDR3 nucleotides are TGTGCCAGCAGGAAAGCGGGTACCACCTACGAGCAGTACTTC.

This clonotype came up a few times. The J gene is TRBJ2-1, the V gene TRBV7-3, with D maybe TRBD2 (6 bases). Trimming pared 2 bases from V and 7 bases from J, leaving 15 bases between. Germline values: CDR1 SGHTA, CDR2 FQGTGA. The CDR3 runs 15 residues. The CDR3 here is CASSLGARGWNEQFF. The CDR3 DNA reads as TGTGCCAGCAGCTTAGGCGCGCGGGGATGGAATGAGCAGTTCTTC. The full variable domain, its missing parts supplied by reference TRBV7-3 and TRBJ2-1, is GAGVSQTPSNKVTEKGKYVELRCDPISGHTALYWYRQSLGQGPEFLIYFQGTGAADDSGLPNDRFFAVRPEGSVSTLKIQRTERGDSAVYLCASSLGARGWNEQFFGPGTRLTVL.

The chain joins TRBV12-3 or TRBV12-4 to TRBJ2-3; 11 nucleotides agree with TRBD1. The length of the CDR3 is 15 residues. V gave up 4 bases and J gave up 5 bases; unmatched junction bases: 5. The CDR3 DNA is TGTGCCAGCAGTTCTTCCGGGACAGGGGGAGATACGCAGTATTTT. As protein: CASSSSGTGGDTQYF.

The rearrangement uses TRBV7-6 and TRBJ2-7, with 7 bases aligning to TRBD1. The germline CDR1 and CDR2 sequences are SGHVS and FNYEAQ. J was trimmed by 2 bases and V by 1 base; bases with no gene match: 20. The CDR3 runs 20 residues. The CDR3 protein is CASSLVGVRQGQFRPYEQYF. As DNA, the CDR3 is TGTGCCAGCAGCTTAGTCGGGGTTAGACAGGGTCAATTCCGACCCTACGAGCAGTACTTC.

The V and J genes are TRBV6-2 or TRBV6-3 and TRBJ2-7; 10 nucleotides line up with TRBD2. The V gene end was trimmed by 8 bases and the J gene end by 4 bases; junction bases not matched to a gene: 5. The germline V gene encodes CDR1 MNHEY and CDR2 SVGEGT. This CDR3 comprises 13 residues. The DNA of the CDR3 is TGTGCCAGCGGTAGTAGCGGGAGGTACGAGCAGTACTTC. It is translated as CASGSSGRYEQYF.

The chain uses TRBV12-3 or TRBV12-4 and TRBJ2-6; D is unclear. The CDR3 has 15 amino acids. Trimming took 5 bases from V and 4 from J, leaving 12 bases between them. CDR3 amino acids: CASSQGRTGANVLTF. Here the CDR3 DNA reads TGTGCCAGCAGTCAAGGACGGACGGGGGCCAACGTCCTGACTTTC.

This chain connects TRBV7-3 to TRBJ2-2, with TRBD2 matching over 9 bases. The germline V gene has CDR1 SGHTA and CDR2 FQGTGA. The length of the CDR3 is 16 residues. After removal of 6 bases from V and 2 bases from J, the junction contained 7 bases not matched to a gene. CDR3 in DNA: TGTGCCAGCAGTTCCGGACTAGCGATAAACACCGGGGAGCTGTTTTTT. Amino acids: CASSSGLAINTGELFF. The entire variable domain, with the rest obtained from reference TRBV7-3 and TRBJ2-2, is as follows: GAGVSQTPSNKVTEKGKYVELRCDPISGHTALYWYRQSLGQGPEFLIYFQGTGAADDSGLPNDRFFAVRPEGSVSTLKIQRTERGDSAVYLCASSSGLAINTGELFFGEGSRLTVL.

V gene TRBV5-1 combines with J gene TRBJ2-7; D is ambiguous. The CDR3 has 15 amino acids. V was trimmed by 0 bases and J by 0 bases, leaving 10 bases between them. Germline CDR1 reads SGHRS; CDR2 reads YFSETQ. DNA of the CDR3: TGCGCCAGCAGCTTGGCCCCCGTGCCCTCCTACGAGCAGTACTTC. It yields the protein CASSLAPVPSYEQYF.

The chain employs TRBV19 and TRBJ2-1, with D tentatively TRBD1 or TRBD2 (6 bases each). V lost 6 bases, J lost 4 bases, and 25 bases lay in between. The CDR3 sequence is 18 residues long. CDR1 and CDR2 from the germline V gene are LNHDA and SQIVND (reference sequence). CDR3: CASSPGAALANNYNEQFF. In nucleotides, the CDR3 is TGTGCCAGTAGCCCGGGGGCGGCGTTAGCGAACAATTACAATGAGCAGTTCTTC.

This clonotype has only a few counts. V is TRBV12-3 or TRBV12-4 and J is TRBJ2-2, with D perhaps matching TRBD1 or TRBD2 (5 bases each). The CDR3 extends over 16 amino acids. Trimming left V 6 bases short and J 2 bases short, with 16 bases between. For the CDR3, the DNA is TGTGCCAGCAGCCAAATCTTCCGGGACAACACCGGGGAGCTGTTTTTT. It is translated as CASSQIFRDNTGELFF.